Listed here are 27 T cell receptor beta chains from one sample, sequenced in a study of T cells in Graves' hyperthyroidism and ophthalmopathy. It was RNA transcripts that yielded the amplified TCR beta CDR3 regions. The primer set for the first-round RT-PCR of the TCR CDR3 was HTBI. From the multiplex PCR reads, TCRdb called clonotypes with MiXCR, one entry per CDR3 protein. The table lists approximately 600,000 distinct CDR3 sequences, 16% of them singletons. The specimen was blood. The receptors were sampled from a woman aged 30 to 39 with Graves' hyperthyroidism.

The chain joins TRBV2 to TRBJ2-7, with 7 positions matching TRBD2. The germline gives CDR1 SNHLY, CDR2 FYNNEI. CDR3 length: 15 residues. V was pared by 5 bases and J by 6 bases, with 13 bases of the junction left unmatched. The CDR3 sequence: CASSTLGRVGGEQYF. CDR3 nucleotides: TGTGCCAGCAGTACCCTAGGGAGGGTGGGAGGCGAGCAGTACTTC.

CDR3 sequence reads: CASSLTSSASYEQYF. The CDR3 DNA sequence: TGTGCCAGCAGCCTAACCTCTAGCGCTTCCTACGAGCAGTACTTC. V is TRBV27 and J is TRBJ2-7, with D possibly being TRBD2 (6 bases). Germline V gives CDR1 MNHEY, CDR2 SMNVEV (reference sequence). The CDR3 length is 15 residues. Trimming stripped 6 bases from V and 1 base from J, with 16 bases between.

The chain uses TRBV11-3 and TRBJ2-5; 8 positions agree with TRBD1. Trimming at V came to 3 bases and at J to 2 bases, leaving 5 bases not matched to a gene. Germline V gene sequence: CDR1 SGHNT, CDR2 YENEEA. CDR3 length: 15 amino acids. This CDR3 is CASSLMGQEQETQYF. The CDR3, as DNA: TGTGCCAGCAGCTTGATGGGACAGGAGCAAGAGACCCAGTACTTC.

This clonotype has more than one count but fewer than ten. V usage is TRBV20-1 and J usage is TRBJ1-5, with 9 bases that match TRBD1. Germline assignment: CDR1 DFQATT and CDR2 SNEGSKA (reference sequence). Trimming at V came to 6 bases and at J to 6 bases, leaving 9 bases not matched to a gene. The length of the CDR3 is 14 residues. CDR3 protein: CSARGTGPIQPQHF. The CDR3 nucleotides read TGCAGTGCCAGGGGGACAGGGCCTATTCAGCCCCAGCATTTT.

This clonotype has a count of ten or more. The rearrangement uses TRBV6-5 and TRBJ1-1; D ambiguous. Germline assignment: CDR1 MNHEY and CDR2 SVGAGI. The V end was cut by 0 bases, the J end by 0 bases, with 5 bases between. This CDR3 contains 14 residues. As DNA, the CDR3 is TGTGCCAGCAGTTACTCGCCCATGAACACTGAAGCTTTCTTT. Protein product: CASSYSPMNTEAFF.

This clonotype was detected a few times. V is TRBV5-1 and J is TRBJ1-1, with D tentatively TRBD1 (6 bases). Trimming shortened V by 3 bases and J by 5 bases, and 11 bases separated the two germline ends. The CDR3 runs to 13 residues. The germline V gene has CDR1 SGHRS and CDR2 YFSETQ. DNA of the CDR3: TGCGCCAGCAGCTACGGACAGAAGACTGAAGCTTTCTTT. Translation: CASSYGQKTEAFF.

J is TRBJ1-3 and V is TRBV12-3 or TRBV12-4; no clear D gene. This CDR3 spans 15 amino acids. V lost 7 bases and J 0 bases, leaving 13 bases between the germline ends. The CDR3, as DNA: TGTGCCAGCACCACCGCCCCACACTCTGGAAACACCATATATTTT. This sequence encodes CASTTAPHSGNTIYF.

This clonotype showed up many times. The chain uses TRBV30 and TRBJ2-7; 8 nucleotides align to TRBD1. CDR3 size: 15 residues. V shed 0 bases and J 2 bases; nucleotides not matched to a gene: 6. The germline V gene has CDR1 GTSNPN and CDR2 SVGIG (reference sequence). The CDR3 coding sequence is TGTGCCTGGAGTGTACGCAGGGGGCCCGCCTACGAGCAGTACTTC. Translation gives CAWSVRRGPAYEQYF. Drawing the rest from reference TRBV30 and TRBJ2-7, the complete variable domain is SQTIHQWPATLVQPVGSPLSLECTVEGTSNPNLYWYRQAAGRGLQLLFYSVGIGQISSEVPQNLSASRPQDRQFILSSKKLLLSDSGFYLCAWSVRRGPAYEQYFGPGTRLTVT.

Many counts were recorded for this clonotype. V usage is TRBV3-1 and J usage is TRBJ2-1, with 7 bases matching TRBD1. The J segment lost 0 bases and the V segment lost 3 bases, leaving 5 bases of the junction unmatched. Germline CDR1 LGHDT, CDR2 YNNKEL (reference sequence). The CDR3 is made up of 16 amino acids. In DNA form, the CDR3 reads TGTGCCAGCAGCCAGGTTGACAGGGCCTCCTACAATGAGCAGTTCTTC. It translates to CASSQVDRASYNEQFF.

The sample holds many counts of this clonotype. The chain joins TRBV2 to TRBJ2-7; TRBD2 might be the D (6 bases). V lost 7 bases and J lost 2, with 21 bases in between. The CDR3 has 16 amino acids. The germline CDR1 and CDR2 sequences are SNHLY and FYNNEI. This CDR3 is CASTRNGLPPPYEQYF. In DNA form, the CDR3 reads TGTGCCAGCACCCGAAACGGACTACCGCCCCCCTACGAGCAGTACTTC. Together with reference TRBV2 and TRBJ2-7, the CDR3 gives the full variable domain: EPEVTQTPSHQVTQMGQEVILRCVPISNHLYFYWYRQILGQKVEFLVSFYNNEISEKSEIFDDQFSVERPDGSNFTLKIRSTKLEDSAMYFCASTRNGLPPPYEQYFGPGTRLTVT.

The genes are TRBV13 and TRBJ2-1, with D maybe TRBD2 (6 bases). The germline gives CDR1 PRHDT, CDR2 FYEKMQ (reference sequence). Between the trimmed V and J ends, which lost 2 bases and 5 bases, there was a span of 19 bases. The CDR3 loop spans 17 amino acids. CDR3 nucleotides: TGTGCCAGCAGCTTACTCGTTGGAGGGGAGAGACACAATGAGCAGTTCTTC. Protein: CASSLLVGGERHNEQFF.

The chain recombines TRBV12-3 or TRBV12-4 with TRBJ2-1; 11 nucleotides agree with TRBD2. The CDR3 length is 15 residues. Germline trimming cut 5 bases from V and 4 bases from J; bases unmatched to any gene: 4. The CDR3 here is CASSTSGSLYNEQFF. The CDR3 DNA reads TGTGCCAGCAGTACTAGCGGGAGCCTTTACAATGAGCAGTTCTTC.

This clonotype was detected only a few times. The J gene is TRBJ1-3, the V gene TRBV13; 8 bases match TRBD1. V gave up 5 bases and J gave up 2 bases; unmatched junction bases: 5. CDR3 length equals 15 residues. Germline V lookup: CDR1 PRHDT, CDR2 FYEKMQ (reference sequence). In DNA, the CDR3 is TGTGCCAGCAGCCCGACAGGGGCCGCTGGAAACACCATATATTTT. Its translation: CASSPTGAAGNTIYF.

This clonotype was counted between two and nine times. The chain is built from TRBV29-1 and TRBJ1-2, with a tentative D call TRBD1 (6 bases). This CDR3 is 14 amino acids long. The V end was cut by 0 bases, the J end by 7 bases, with 15 bases between. Germline lookup yields CDR1 SQVTM and CDR2 ANQGSEA. Here the CDR3 DNA reads TGCAGCGTTGAAGAATTAGTGGGGGCGCGTGGCTACACCTTC. This sequence encodes CSVEELVGARGYTF.

This clonotype showed up just a few times. The V call is TRBV27, the J call TRBJ2-7, with 7 bases that match TRBD1. V was clipped by 6 bases and J by 7 bases; unmatched bases: 12. Germline V gene lookup returns CDR1 MNHEY and CDR2 SMNVEV (reference sequence). CDR3 length equals 14 residues. The CDR3 bases are TGTGCCAGCAGGACCCCGGACAGGCCGGAGGAGCAGTACTTC. Protein: CASRTPDRPEEQYF.

This clonotype was recorded many times. This chain joins TRBV29-1 and TRBJ2-5, with 12 bases lining up with TRBD1. This CDR3 is built from 14 residues. V trimming: 4 bases; J trimming: 4 bases; junction bases outside the gene matches: 4. The germline V gene has CDR1 SQVTM and CDR2 ANQGSEA. The CDR3, as DNA: TGCAGCGTTGTGGGACAGGGGGCGGTAGAGACCCAGTACTTC. It encodes CSVVGQGAVETQYF.

This clonotype was recorded at least ten times. V gene TRBV10-3 combines with J gene TRBJ2-7; TRBD2 agrees at 8 bases. In germline, CDR1 is ENHRY, CDR2 SYGVKD. J gave up 3 bases and V 6 bases, and 4 bases lay outside the gene matches. The length of the CDR3 is 13 residues. CDR3 in amino acids: CAIRTSDNYEQYF. The DNA of the CDR3 is TGTGCCATCAGGACTAGCGACAACTACGAGCAGTACTTC.

This clonotype has just a few counts. The chain links TRBV19 to TRBJ2-4, with D possibly being TRBD1 (5 bases). The CDR3 totals 14 residues. Per germline, CDR1 LNHDA and CDR2 SQIVND (reference sequence). V lost 1 base and J 7 bases, leaving 11 bases between the germline ends. DNA for the CDR3: TGTGCCAGTAGTATAGCAGGGCTGGAGAACATTCAGTACTTC. Its translation: CASSIAGLENIQYF.

This chain links TRBV19 with TRBJ2-3; D is undetermined. CDR1 is LNHDA, CDR2 SQIVND, per germline (reference sequence). V shed 4 bases and J shed 2 bases, with 7 bases lying between them. This CDR3 contains 13 residues. CDR3 DNA: TGTGCCAGTAGTACGGGCCCCACAGATACGCAGTATTTT. It codes for CASSTGPTDTQYF.

This clonotype occurred many times. V and J are TRBV7-2 and TRBJ2-7; D unclear. From germline, CDR1 is SGHTA and CDR2 FQGNSA. The V end was cut by 2 bases, the J end by 4 bases, with 12 bases between. The CDR3 is 14 amino acids. CDR3 sequence reads: CASSLWTENYEQYF. In DNA, the CDR3 is TGTGCCAGCAGCTTATGGACGGAGAATTACGAGCAGTACTTC.

This clonotype was seen more than once but under ten times. The V call is TRBV27, the J call TRBJ1-5, with 9 bases identical to TRBD1. V shed 5 bases, J shed 3 bases, and the junction held 5 bases outside the gene matches. Germline CDR1 and CDR2: MNHEY and SMNVEV (reference sequence). The CDR3 extends over 15 amino acids. The DNA of the CDR3 is TGTGCCAGCAGTCTGGGGACAGGGTTCAATCAGCCCCAGCATTTT. It translates to CASSLGTGFNQPQHF.

This clonotype occurred many times. The V and J genes are TRBV28 and TRBJ1-5, with D perhaps TRBD1 (5 bases). V shed 7 bases and J shed 6 bases, with 16 bases lying between them. The CDR3 extends over 14 amino acids. Germline V CDR1 and CDR2: MDHEN, SYDVKM. CDR3 sequence (DNA): TGTGCCAGCACAGGGATTGTAGAGAGTCAGCCCCAGCATTTT. Amino acids: CASTGIVESQPQHF.

In its sample, this clonotype was seen many times. This chain connects TRBV18 to TRBJ1-1, with 9 bases that match TRBD1. The CDR3 consists of 13 residues. Germline V gene data show CDR1 as KGHSH and CDR2 as LQKENI. V lost 3 bases, J lost 9 bases, and 5 bases stayed unmatched. The CDR3 bases are TGTGCCAGCTCACCTGAGGACAGGGGAAAAGCTTTCTTT. Protein product: CASSPEDRGKAFF.

This clonotype has a count of ten or more. The chain combines TRBV11-2 with TRBJ2-7; TRBD2 is a possible D gene (5 bases). V lost 2 bases and J 5 bases, leaving 10 bases between the germline ends. The germline V gene has CDR1 SGHAT and CDR2 FQNNGV. The CDR3 length is 13 residues. CDR3 residues: CASSLKGSDEQYF. Written as DNA, the CDR3 is TGTGCCAGCAGCTTAAAGGGTAGCGACGAGCAGTACTTC.

This clonotype was observed a handful of times. The chain has TRBV4-1 and TRBJ2-2; the D is unclear. The CDR3 loop spans 15 amino acids. The ends were cut back, 0 bases at V and 3 bases at J, with 8 bases in the middle. The germline V gene encodes CDR1 MGHRA and CDR2 YSYEKL. The CDR3 nucleotides are TGCGCCAGCAGCCAAGATCCTGGCGACACCGGGGAGCTGTTTTTT. Its protein product is CASSQDPGDTGELFF.

This clonotype was picked up many times. The gene calls are TRBV3-1 and TRBJ2-7; 10 bases map to TRBD2. CDR1 and CDR2 from the germline V gene are LGHDT and YNNKEL (reference sequence). The CDR3 extends over 14 amino acids. After removal of 4 bases from V and 5 bases from J, the junction contained 5 bases not matched to a gene. The CDR3 DNA follows: TGTGCCAGCAGCCCTAGCGGGAGAGGTGACGAGCAGTACTTC. Translating gives CASSPSGRGDEQYF.

V is TRBV29-1 and J is TRBJ2-1; no firm D call. The CDR3 has 13 amino acids. The germline CDR1 and CDR2 sequences are SQVTM and ANQGSEA. V gave up 5 bases and J gave up 8 bases, with 16 bases separating them. The DNA of the CDR3 is TGCAGCGTTACCCCACGGACGCCGGATGAGCAGTTCTTC. This sequence encodes CSVTPRTPDEQFF.